This TCR beta chain was sequenced in a study of T cells in Graves' hyperthyroidism and ophthalmopathy. RNA transcripts yielded amplified TCR beta CDR3 regions. HTBI primers were the set used in a first-round RT-PCR of the TCR CDR3. TCRdb ran MiXCR on the multiplex PCR reads and lists one entry per CDR3 protein. The repertoire includes hundreds of thousands of distinct CDR3 sequences, around 20% of them detected once, and over 30% sits in the top ten. The sample holds many counts of this clonotype. The CDR3 totals 14 residues. Germline CDR1 DFQATT, CDR2 SNEGSKA (reference sequence). V lost 3 bases, J lost 5 bases, and 16 bases lay in between.

The V call is TRBV20-1, the J call TRBJ1-1; D not certain. The sequence was collected from a man aged 30-40 years with Graves' ophthalmopathy. Sequencing input: blood. CDR3 nucleotides: TGCAGTGCTAGTGATCGGGGAAGTTGGACTGAAGCTTTCTTT. This gives the protein CSASDRGSWTEAFF.